These T cell receptor beta chains were read from a single sample in a study of T cell repertoires in cytomegalovirus infection. TCRdb called the reads again in MiXCR, with one record for every CDR3 protein. The sample shows about 260,000 distinct CDR3 sequences, 9.1% of them seen only once. Sequencing was carried out using PBMCs. These receptors all come from a human donor in good health (CMV status not recorded). Some clones in this sample may be carry-over from other donors' samples. Both conserved end residues are part of each CDR3. A D gene is named only where the DNA matches it firmly.

D gene	V gene	J gene	CDR3 protein
.	TRBV6-2/TRBV6-3	TRBJ2-1	CASKGGLTYNEQFF
.	TRBV7-2	TRBJ1-2	CASSTSLKSYGYTF
.	TRBV29-1	TRBJ2-7	CSVRLGPSEQYF
TRBD2	TRBV4-1	TRBJ2-3	CASSQDGTSDNWAPDTQYF
.	TRBV7-2	TRBJ2-2	CASRPSTRNTGELFF
.	TRBV4-2	TRBJ2-1	CASSQAGREAYNEQFF
.	TRBV7-6	TRBJ1-5	CASNRTEKPNQPQHF
TRBD1	TRBV12-5	TRBJ1-5	CASGLSGQGAGNQPQHF
.	TRBV11-3	TRBJ1-1	CASSFDGPHTEAFF
TRBD2	TRBV7-9	TRBJ2-1	CASSSPYPLTSGTDNEQFF
TRBD1	TRBV27	TRBJ2-3	CASSWAGGDDTQYF
.	TRBV6-2/TRBV6-3	TRBJ2-3	CASSGEVRDTQYF
.	TRBV7-2	TRBJ1-5	CASSRGDNSNQPQHF
TRBD1	TRBV27	TRBJ2-2	CASRRQGGNTGELFF
TRBD1	TRBV27	TRBJ1-2	CASSRQGAGYTF
TRBD1	TRBV20-1	TRBJ1-5	CSAPGQGLPQPQHF
.	TRBV20-1	TRBJ1-1	CSARSPRVGLNTEAFF
TRBD2	TRBV2	TRBJ2-7	CASSEGRAGGGEQYF
.	TRBV25-1	TRBJ1-4	CASSESQGGEKLFF
TRBD1	TRBV20-1	TRBJ1-4	CSARPFTGGRDEKLFF
TRBD1	TRBV7-3	TRBJ2-5	CASSTGTGRMETQYF
.	TRBV11-3	TRBJ2-1	CASSLEFGGRVDEQFF
.	TRBV12-3/TRBV12-4	TRBJ1-1	CASRGRGNTEAFF
TRBD2	TRBV7-2	TRBJ2-1	CASSLAPAGGGNEQFF
.	TRBV7-2	TRBJ2-5	CASSPREETQYF
TRBD2	TRBV3-1	TRBJ2-1	CASSQVVAGGYEQFF
TRBD1	TRBV20-1	TRBJ1-5	CSARRTGGNNQPQHF
TRBD1	TRBV7-2	TRBJ2-3	CASSFNRGLDTQYF
TRBD1	TRBV7-2	TRBJ2-4	CASSLVPPGTGGGRGIQYF
TRBD1	TRBV19	TRBJ1-1	CASSLLGQGDTEAFF
.	TRBV2	TRBJ1-5	CASSVWGPDSNQPQHF